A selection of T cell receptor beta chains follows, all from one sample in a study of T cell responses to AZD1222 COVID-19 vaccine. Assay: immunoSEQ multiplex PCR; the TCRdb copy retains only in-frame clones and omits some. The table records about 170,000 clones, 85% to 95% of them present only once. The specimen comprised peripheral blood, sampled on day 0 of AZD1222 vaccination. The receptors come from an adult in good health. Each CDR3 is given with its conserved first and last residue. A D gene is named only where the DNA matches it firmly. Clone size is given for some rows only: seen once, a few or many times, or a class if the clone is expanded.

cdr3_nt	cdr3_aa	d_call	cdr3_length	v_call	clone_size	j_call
TGTGCCAGCAGCTCTCACCCCAGGGCCATTTACAATTCACCCCTCCACTTT	CASSSHPRAIYNSPLHF	NA	17	TRBV7-9	NA	TRBJ1-6
TGTGCCAGCAGTTTATCGGGGTCCTACGAGCAGTACTTC	CASSLSGSYEQYF	NA	13	TRBV27	NA	TRBJ2-7
TGTGCCAGCAGCTTGATTGCTCGAGACCCCGCCCCTCAAGAGACCCAGTACTTC	CASSLIARDPAPQETQYF	NA	18	TRBV5-6	NA	TRBJ2-5
TGTGCCAGTCCCCGGGGGAGGTCCTACGAGCAGTACTTC	CASPRGRSYEQYF	NA	13	TRBV6-4	NA	TRBJ2-7
TGTGCCAGCATCATAAGGATGAGTGTGGAGACCCAGTACTTC	CASIIRMSVETQYF	NA	14	TRBV2	NA	TRBJ2-5
TGTGCCAGCAGCCGATTATTGGCGGGTACTAACACCGGGGAGCTGTTTTTT	CASSRLLAGTNTGELFF	NA	17	TRBV7-9	NA	TRBJ2-2
TGTGCCAGCAGCTTAATCTCTGGAGGGGCCTACGAGCAGTACTTC	CASSLISGGAYEQYF	NA	15	TRBV11-2	once	TRBJ2-7
TGTGCCATCAGTGACCCTAACGAAGGACTAGCGGGAGTTATTCAGTTCTTC	CAISDPNEGLAGVIQFF	TRBD2	17	TRBV10-3	NA	TRBJ2-1
TGTGCCAGCAGTTCTAGAAGGGACACTGAAGCTTTCTTT	CASSSRRDTEAFF	NA	13	TRBV12-3/TRBV12-4	NA	TRBJ1-1
TGTGCCAGCAGCTCCCGGGGCCCAGCGGAGACCCAGTACTTC	CASSSRGPAETQYF	NA	14	TRBV11-2	NA	TRBJ2-5
TGTGCCAGCAGTTATGGTAGCCAGTGGAGTGTAAATTCACCCCTCCACTTT	CASSYGSQWSVNSPLHF	NA	17	TRBV6-2/TRBV6-3	NA	TRBJ1-6
TGTGCCACCAGCTTCAGGGGGCACGACAATCAGCCCCAGCATTTT	CATSFRGHDNQPQHF	TRBD1	15	TRBV15	NA	TRBJ1-5
TGTGCCAGCTCACCTGCCGGGGGGTTCGGAAACACCATATATTTT	CASSPAGGFGNTIYF	NA	15	TRBV18	NA	TRBJ1-3
TGTGCCAGCAGAACCAGGGGACTAGGCGGTGAAAAACTGTTTTTT	CASRTRGLGGEKLFF	NA	15	TRBV6-5	NA	TRBJ1-4
TGTGCCAGCCAGCGAGGACCCGACTATGAAAAACTGTTTTTT	CASQRGPDYEKLFF	NA	14	TRBV2	NA	TRBJ1-4
TGTGCCAGCAGTGAAGGTCCAGGCGAAAATCAGCCCCAGCATTTT	CASSEGPGENQPQHF	NA	15	TRBV6-1	NA	TRBJ1-5
TGTGCCAGCAGTGGACAGGGTGGCACCGGGGAGCTGTTTTTT	CASSGQGGTGELFF	TRBD1	14	TRBV2	NA	TRBJ2-2
TGTGCCAGCAGCTTAATTTCTCCAACTGAAGCTTTCTTT	CASSLISPTEAFF	NA	13	TRBV7-9	NA	TRBJ1-1
TGCAGCGTTGAAGGGGGGGCCGATGAGCAGTTCTTC	CSVEGGADEQFF	NA	12	TRBV29-1	NA	TRBJ2-1